This T cell receptor (beta chain) appears in the sequencing data of a study of T cell responses to AZD1222 COVID-19 vaccine. Study outcomes and limitations: Females outnumbered males among donors, who were mostly white British; clonal diversity was possibly underestimated.

Repertoires were generated with immunoSEQ multiplex PCR, while TCRdb's copy carries only in-frame clones and drops some. Among under 250,000 clones, about 92% were seen once, and the ten largest hold roughly 1%. Germline-derived CDR1 and CDR2 are SGHNT and YYREEE (reference sequence). J lost 4 bases, V lost 4 bases, and 6 bases had no gene match. CDR3 length: 14 amino acids. In its sample, this clone was seen once. What it binds is not known. V is TRBV5-4 and J is TRBJ1-1; 8 bases are shared with TRBD1. The input for sequencing was peripheral blood, taken on day 0 of MenACWY control vaccination. The origin of this receptor is an adult in good health. CDR3 sequence (DNA): TGTGCCAGCAGCGTAAACACAGGGGGCACTGAAGCTTTCTTT. It translates to CASSVNTGGTEAFF.